One sample yielded the 2 T cell receptor beta chains listed below, sequenced in a study of cytomegalovirus exposure and HLA in healthy donors. The primer mix had 60 Vbeta and 13 Jbeta primers. The protocol was immunoSEQ multiplex PCR, while the TCRdb copy is restricted to in-frame clones and leaves out a portion. This sample's table reports roughly 34,000 clones. The sequenced sample was PBMCs. These receptors all come from a man aged 35 to 55 in good health and CMV-seronegative.

The rearrangement links TRBV9 to TRBJ2-1; 7 bases map to TRBD1. The CDR3 runs to 16 residues. The germline V gene encodes CDR1 SGDLS and CDR2 YYNGEE. J lost 1 base, V lost 3 bases, and 7 bases had no gene match. CDR3 DNA sequence: TGTGCCAGCAGCGGAGAAGACAGGGCTTCCTACAATGAGCAGTTCTTC. It specifies CASSGEDRASYNEQFF.

This chain uses TRBV4-3 with TRBJ2-3; 16 bases are a match to TRBD2. Germline V lookup: CDR1 LGHNA, CDR2 YSLEER. V dropped 0 bases and J dropped 4; count of bases not matched to a gene: 7. The CDR3 has 19 amino acids. The CDR3 region has the DNA TGCGCCAGCAGCCAAGATAAGGGACTAGCGGGAGGGCGGCCAGATACGCAGTATTTT. This sequence encodes CASSQDKGLAGGRPDTQYF.